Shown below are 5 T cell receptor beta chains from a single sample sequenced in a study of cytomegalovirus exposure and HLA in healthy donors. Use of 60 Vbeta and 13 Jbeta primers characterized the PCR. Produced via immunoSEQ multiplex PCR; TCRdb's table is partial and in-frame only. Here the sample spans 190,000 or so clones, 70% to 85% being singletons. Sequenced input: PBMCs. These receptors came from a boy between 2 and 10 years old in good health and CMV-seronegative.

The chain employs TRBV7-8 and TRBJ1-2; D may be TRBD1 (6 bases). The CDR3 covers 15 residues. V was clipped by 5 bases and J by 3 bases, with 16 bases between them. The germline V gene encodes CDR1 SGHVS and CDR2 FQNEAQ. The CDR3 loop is CASSRSLQGDYGYTF. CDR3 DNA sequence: TGTGCCAGCAGCCGATCCTTACAGGGAGACTATGGCTACACCTTC.

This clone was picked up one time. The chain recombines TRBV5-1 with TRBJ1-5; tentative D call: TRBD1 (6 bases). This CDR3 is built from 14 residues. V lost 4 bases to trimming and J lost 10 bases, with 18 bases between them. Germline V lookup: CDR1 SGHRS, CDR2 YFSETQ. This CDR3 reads CASSPGQSPGPQHF. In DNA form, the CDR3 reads TGCGCCAGCAGCCCTGGACAGTCCCCCGGTCCCCAGCATTTT.

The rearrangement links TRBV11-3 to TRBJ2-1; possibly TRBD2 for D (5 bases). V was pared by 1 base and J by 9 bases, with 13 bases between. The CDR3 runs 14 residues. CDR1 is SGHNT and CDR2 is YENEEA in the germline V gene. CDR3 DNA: TGTGCCAGCAGCTTAGGTCGATACGCGGGTGAGCAGTTCTTC. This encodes CASSLGRYAGEQFF.

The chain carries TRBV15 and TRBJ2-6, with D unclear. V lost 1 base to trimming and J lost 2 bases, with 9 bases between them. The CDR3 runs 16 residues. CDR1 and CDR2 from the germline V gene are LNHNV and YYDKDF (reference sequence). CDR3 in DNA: TGTGCCACCAGCAGAGGGGCCAGTACTGGGGCCAACGTCCTGACTTTC. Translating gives CATSRGASTGANVLTF.

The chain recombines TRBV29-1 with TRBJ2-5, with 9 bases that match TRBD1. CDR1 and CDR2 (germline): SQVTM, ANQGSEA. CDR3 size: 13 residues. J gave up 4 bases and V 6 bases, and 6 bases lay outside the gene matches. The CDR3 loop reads CSVGQGRGETQYF. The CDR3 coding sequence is TGCAGCGTAGGACAGGGGAGAGGAGAGACCCAGTACTTC. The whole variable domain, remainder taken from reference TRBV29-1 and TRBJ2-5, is SAVISQKPSRDICQRGTSLTIQCQVDSQVTMMFWYRQQPGQSLTLIATANQGSEATYESGFVIDKFPISRPNLTFSTLTVSNMSPEDSSIYLCSVGQGRGETQYFGPGTRLLVL.